A single sample is the source of the 16 T cell receptor beta chains below, sequenced in a study of cytomegalovirus exposure and HLA in healthy donors. Profiled with immunoSEQ multiplex PCR; TCRdb holds only in-frame clones, not every one. The sample lists 150,000 to 200,000 clones; approximately 96% were seen once. Source material: PBMCs. These receptors were obtained from a woman aged 18-30 years in good health and CMV-seronegative.

V gene TRBV4-3 combines with J gene TRBJ2-3; no clear D gene. The V end lost 0 bases, the J end lost 4 bases, and 11 bases lay between the germline ends. This CDR3 is built from 15 residues. Germline CDR1 is LGHNA and CDR2 is YSLEER. The CDR3 DNA reads as TGCGCCAGCAGCCAAGATTCGGGTTCGGCAGATACGCAGTATTTT. It yields the protein CASSQDSGSADTQYF.

As concerns this clone: Relative to the germline gene, one junction end is altered; a read error may explain this. Different DNA sequences within this sample yield the same CDR3. The V gene is TRBV29-1, the J gene TRBJ2-6; the D gene is possibly TRBD1 (5 bases). The CDR3 has 12 residues. CDR1 SQVTM and CDR2 ANQGSEA come from the germline V gene. The DNA of the CDR3 is TGCAGCGTCAACTCTGGGGCCAACGTCCTGACTTTT. Translation gives CSVNSGANVLTF.

V and J are TRBV5-1 and TRBJ1-1; TRBD1 matches at 9 bases. This CDR3 contains 16 residues. V shed 5 bases, J shed 0 bases, and the junction held 8 bases outside the gene matches. Germline V gene sequence: CDR1 SGHRS, CDR2 YFSETQ. Here the CDR3 DNA reads TGCGCCAGCAGATTAGTCACAGGGGGCGTGAACACTGAAGCTTTCTTT. As protein: CASRLVTGGVNTEAFF.

The chain has TRBV4-1 and TRBJ1-3; maybe TRBD1 (6 bases). The V gene's germline CDR1 is MGHRA and CDR2 YSYEKL. Trimming took 8 bases from V and 1 from J, leaving 15 bases between them. The CDR3 sequence is 15 residues long. The CDR3 sequence: CASSPRGGSGNTIYF. CDR3 coding DNA: TGCGCCAGCTCCCCAAGGGGGGGATCTGGAAACACCATATATTTT.

The J gene is TRBJ1-2, the V gene TRBV4-1; possible D gene TRBD1, 5 bases. The CDR3 loop spans 13 amino acids. The V and J ends lost 6 bases and 8 bases respectively, with 16 bases between them. Germline lookup yields CDR1 MGHRA and CDR2 YSYEKL. CDR3 bases: TGCGCCAGCAGAGATCAGGGATTCGCGGGCTACACCTTC. This encodes CASRDQGFAGYTF.

J is TRBJ2-1 and V is TRBV10-3; maybe TRBD1 (6 bases). V was cut by 10 bases and J by 5 bases, with 15 bases left in between. This CDR3 has 13 residues. Germline CDR1 is ENHRY and CDR2 is SYGVKD. The CDR3 DNA follows: TGTGCCACTGCACAGGGAACTGACAATGAGCAGTTCTTC. This encodes CATAQGTDNEQFF.

The V call is TRBV27, the J call TRBJ2-7, with 8 nucleotides matching TRBD1. Germline loops: CDR1 MNHEY, CDR2 SMNVEV (reference sequence). This CDR3 contains 15 residues. Germline trimming cut 6 bases from V and 3 bases from J; bases unmatched to any gene: 10. The chain's CDR3 is CASSSLTGVFYEQYF. The CDR3 DNA follows: TGTGCCAGCAGCTCCCTGACAGGGGTTTTCTACGAGCAGTACTTC.

The J gene is TRBJ1-3, the V gene TRBV11-2; D is uncertain. Germline lookup yields CDR1 SGHAT and CDR2 FQNNGV. V dropped 5 bases and J dropped 0 bases, with 8 bases sitting between them. The CDR3 extends over 14 amino acids. The CDR3 region has the DNA TGTGCCAGCAGCGAGAGCGACTCTGGAAACACCATATATTTT. Translation: CASSESDSGNTIYF.

This rearrangement joins TRBV9 to TRBJ1-4; maybe TRBD1 (5 bases). The germline gives CDR1 SGDLS, CDR2 YYNGEE. The CDR3 covers 16 residues. Trimming removed 0 bases from V and 8 bases from J, with 17 bases in between. The CDR3: CASSVGLTGAEEKLFF. The CDR3, as DNA: TGTGCCAGCAGCGTAGGGTTGACTGGGGCCGAAGAAAAACTGTTTTTT.

V and J are TRBV6-5 and TRBJ1-6, with 9 bases that match TRBD1. The CDR3 is 16 amino acids. Germline values: CDR1 MNHEY, CDR2 SVGAGI. V shed 0 bases, J shed 8 bases, and the junction held 5 bases outside the gene matches. CDR3 sequence (DNA): TGTGCCAGCAGTTACTCGGTACAGGGGGCGGATTCACCCCTCCACTTT. This translates into CASSYSVQGADSPLHF.

The chain has TRBV7-2 and TRBJ1-1, with D perhaps matching TRBD1 (5 bases). The V gene lost 7 bases and the J gene lost 3 bases, with 15 bases spanning the gap. The CDR3 runs to 14 residues. Germline V gene sequence: CDR1 SGHTA, CDR2 FQGNSA. CDR3 amino acids: CASKRTPTDTEAFF. The CDR3 coding sequence is TGTGCCAGCAAACGGACACCCACGGACACTGAAGCTTTCTTT.

The chain couples TRBV7-3 to TRBJ2-1, with no clear D. Trimming stripped 5 bases from V and 5 bases from J, with 10 bases between. The germline V gene encodes CDR1 SGHTA and CDR2 FQGTGA. The CDR3 extends over 13 amino acids. Here the CDR3 DNA reads TGTGCCAGCAGCCTCACACAGAACAATGAGCAGTTCTTC. Translating gives CASSLTQNNEQFF. Complete variable domain (other parts from reference TRBV7-3 and TRBJ2-1): GAGVSQTPSNKVTEKGKYVELRCDPISGHTALYWYRQSLGQGPEFLIYFQGTGAADDSGLPNDRFFAVRPEGSVSTLKIQRTERGDSAVYLCASSLTQNNEQFFGPGTRLTVL.

CDR3 loop: CASSSQADSGELFF. The CDR3 region has the DNA TGCGCCAGCAGCTCACAGGCAGACAGCGGGGAGCTGTTTTTT. The J gene is TRBJ2-2, the V gene TRBV5-1, with D possibly TRBD1 on 5 matching bases. The germline V and J ends were trimmed by 3 bases and 7 bases, with 13 bases remaining between them. Germline loops: CDR1 SGHRS, CDR2 YFSETQ. The CDR3 is 14 residues long.

This rearrangement joins TRBV5-6 to TRBJ1-5, with D uncertain. Trimming cost V 4 bases and J 3 bases, with 11 bases left between them. The CDR3 is made up of 14 amino acids. Germline CDR1 is SGHDT and CDR2 is YYEEEE. In DNA form, the CDR3 reads TGTGCCAGCAGCCGGAGACGGATCAATCAGCCCCAGCATTTT. Its translation is CASSRRRINQPQHF.

This clone was counted once. The chain carries TRBV27 and TRBJ1-5; TRBD1 matches at 10 bases. This CDR3 is 14 amino acids long. The germline V gene has CDR1 MNHEY and CDR2 SMNVEV (reference sequence). V shed 8 bases, J shed 5 bases, and the junction held 6 bases outside the gene matches. The CDR3 bases are TGTGCCAGCGCCGACAGGGGGCCCTATCAGCCCCAGCATTTT. The encoded protein is CASADRGPYQPQHF.

The chain uses TRBV5-1 and TRBJ2-3, with 11 bases aligning to TRBD2. This CDR3 comprises 15 residues. Looked up from germline, CDR1 is SGHRS and CDR2 is YFSETQ. Losses at the gene ends were 7 bases for V and 6 bases for J; bases not matched to a gene: 10. The CDR3 sequence: CASWAGTSGRDTQYF. CDR3 coding DNA: TGCGCCAGCTGGGCCGGGACTAGCGGCCGGGATACGCAGTATTTT.